This T cell receptor (beta chain) is from a study of cytomegalovirus exposure and HLA in healthy donors. Only in-frame clones appear in the TCRdb table, and some are missing; sequencing was by immunoSEQ multiplex PCR. The table lists roughly 300,000 clones, roughly 90% of them singletons. V was clipped by 1 base and J by 5 bases, with 12 bases between them. The CDR3 totals 14 residues. In germline, CDR1 is SGDLS, CDR2 YYNGEE. Remarks on this clone: What it binds is unknown.

General study findings and limits: Through in vitro validation, a few CMV-associated chains were shown to be specific for CMV antigens. The authors enumerated 150 to 200 TCR beta chains as linked to cytomegalovirus.

Material: PBMCs. This TCR came from a woman between 18 and 29 years old in good health and CMV-seronegative. J is TRBJ1-2 and V is TRBV9, with TRBD1 as a possible D gene (6 bases). CDR3 sequence (DNA): TGTGCCAGCAGCGTACAGGGGACATTATATGGCTACACCTTC. Amino acid sequence: CASSVQGTLYGYTF.